These T cell receptor beta chains were read from a single sample in a study of CD8 T cells in Susac syndrome. TCRdb recomputed calls from the immunoSEQ multiplex PCR reads with MiXCR, one row per CDR3 protein. The table records about 140,000 distinct CDR3 sequences, 95% of them present only once. Sequencing was done on a sample of CD8+ T cells from PBMCs. The receptors here all came from a human donor with Susac syndrome. Both conserved end residues are part of each CDR3. A D gene is named only where the DNA matches it firmly. Rows may omit the clone size; those that give it use once, few, many or a size class.

V gene	J gene	clone size	D gene	CDR3 protein	CDR3 DNA
TRBV29-1	TRBJ2-1	.	.	CSVEPGTYNEQFF	TGCAGCGTTGAGCCGGGAACCTACAATGAGCAGTTCTTC
TRBV30	TRBJ1-1	.	.	CAWSERSLVAFF	TGTGCCTGGAGCGAGCGGAGCCTTGTTGCTTTCTTT
TRBV12-3/TRBV12-4	TRBJ1-5	.	.	CATSDSLYSNQPQHF	TGTGCCACCTCTGACAGCCTCTATAGCAATCAGCCCCAGCATTTT
TRBV20-1	TRBJ2-7	.	.	CSASGTSSSYEQYF	TGCAGTGCTAGTGGGACCTCTTCCTCCTACGAGCAGTACTTC
TRBV10-3	TRBJ2-7	.	.	CAISEGGPYEQYF	TGTGCCATCAGTGAGGGAGGACCATACGAGCAGTACTTC
TRBV30	TRBJ2-4	.	TRBD2	CAWSVGLAGGPTKNIQYF	TGTGCCTGGAGTGTAGGCCTAGCGGGAGGGCCTACCAAAAACATTCAGTACTTC
TRBV9	TRBJ1-1	.	TRBD1	CASSQGASNTEAFF	TGTGCCAGCAGCCAGGGGGCAAGCAACACTGAAGCTTTCTTT
TRBV27	TRBJ2-5	.	TRBD2	CASAFRDRGGEETQYF	TGTGCCAGCGCGTTCAGGGACCGGGGGGGGGAAGAGACCCAGTACTTC
TRBV6-1	TRBJ2-7	.	.	CATYYEQYF	TGTGCCACATACTACGAGCAGTACTTC
TRBV4-1	TRBJ1-5	.	TRBD1	CASSEGQVGYQPQHF	TGCGCCAGCAGCGAAGGACAGGTGGGCTATCAGCCCCAGCATTTT
TRBV29-1	TRBJ2-1	.	.	CSVAPGDHQTYNEQFF	TGCAGCGTTGCACCAGGGGACCATCAAACCTACAATGAGCAGTTCTTC
TRBV28	TRBJ2-7	.	.	CASSFRPSAAVEQYF	TGTGCCAGCAGTTTCCGCCCGTCGGCTGCGGTCGAGCAGTACTTC
TRBV7-2	TRBJ1-1	once	TRBD1	CASSSTGPFGNTEAFF	TGTGCCAGCAGCTCGACAGGGCCTTTTGGGAACACTGAAGCTTTCTTT
TRBV27	TRBJ1-4	once	TRBD1	CASSFVPGTGDEKLFF	TGTGCCAGCAGTTTTGTGCCAGGGACAGGGGATGAAAAACTGTTTTTT
TRBV5-1	TRBJ2-5	.	.	CASSLARRAEETQYF	TGCGCCAGCAGCTTGGCCCGGAGGGCAGAGGAGACCCAGTACTTC
TRBV20-1	TRBJ2-2	once	.	CSALATGELFF	TGCAGTGCTCTAGCCACCGGGGAGCTGTTTTTT
TRBV18	TRBJ2-5	.	.	CASPQAREETQYF	TGTGCCAGCCCACAGGCCCGAGAAGAGACCCAGTACTTC
TRBV5-1	TRBJ2-5	.	.	CASSLAGLAAYPRETQYF	TGCGCCAGCAGCTTGGCCGGATTAGCGGCGTACCCTCGAGAGACCCAGTACTTC
TRBV5-1	TRBJ2-2	.	TRBD2	CASSSYSGRGDTGELFF	TGCGCCAGCAGCTCCTATAGCGGGAGAGGGGACACCGGGGAGCTGTTTTTT
TRBV5-1	TRBJ2-1	.	.	CASSTGETLPRTHNEQFF	TGCGCCAGCAGCACGGGGGAAACCCTTCCTAGGACACACAATGAGCAGTTCTTC
TRBV10-2	TRBJ2-7	once	TRBD2	CASTLPGTSDHEQYF	TGCGCCAGCACTCTCCCCGGGACTAGCGACCACGAGCAGTACTTC
TRBV27	TRBJ1-1	few	TRBD1	CASSWTGGNTEAFF	TGTGCCAGCAGTTGGACAGGGGGCAACACTGAAGCTTTCTTT
TRBV27	TRBJ2-3	.	.	CASSWGADTQYF	TGTGCCAGCAGCTGGGGGGCAGATACGCAGTATTTT
TRBV10-3	TRBJ1-2	.	.	CAISQTGGRGYTF	TGTGCCATCAGCCAGACTGGGGGTAGGGGCTACACCTTC
TRBV9	TRBJ1-5	once	.	CASSAEGVGNQPQHF	TGTGCCAGCAGCGCTGAGGGGGTTGGCAATCAGCCCCAGCATTTT
TRBV11-2	TRBJ2-1	once	.	CASSLGRGSYNEQFF	TGTGCCAGCAGCTTAGGTAGAGGGTCCTACAATGAGCAGTTCTTC
TRBV7-9	TRBJ2-1	.	.	CASSFALDNEQFF	TGTGCCAGCAGCTTCGCTTTGGACAATGAGCAGTTCTTC
TRBV4-1	TRBJ2-1	.	TRBD2	CASRIAGGGNEQFF	TGCGCCAGCAGAATAGCGGGAGGGGGGAATGAGCAGTTCTTC
TRBV5-1	TRBJ2-3	.	TRBD2	CASSLGLAGTDTQYF	TGCGCCAGCAGCTTGGGTCTAGCGGGAACAGATACGCAGTATTTT
TRBV5-1	TRBJ2-7	many	.	CASSLAGSYEQYF	TGTGCCAGCAGCTTAGCAGGGTCCTACGAGCAGTACTTC
TRBV28	TRBJ2-3	.	.	CASSLSSLGDTQYF	TGTGCCAGCAGTTTAAGCAGCCTCGGGGATACGCAGTATTTT
TRBV27	TRBJ2-5	.	TRBD2	CASSLGAGKQETQYF	TGTGCCAGCAGTTTAGGAGCGGGGAAACAAGAGACCCAGTACTTC
TRBV6-1	TRBJ2-7	.	TRBD2	CASSLYPGTSIYEQYF	TGTGCCAGCAGCCTATACCCTGGGACTAGTATCTACGAGCAGTACTTC
TRBV7-8	TRBJ2-7	.	.	CASSLGGHYEQYF	TGTGCCAGCAGCTTAGGGGGGCACTACGAGCAGTACTTC
TRBV5-6	TRBJ2-7	.	.	CASSLFRDGSYEQYF	TGTGCCAGCAGCTTGTTCAGGGACGGAAGCTACGAGCAGTACTTC
TRBV9	TRBJ2-5	.	TRBD2	CASSAGTSGIGETQYF	TGTGCCAGCAGCGCCGGGACTAGCGGGATCGGAGAGACCCAGTACTTC
TRBV6-5	TRBJ1-4	.	.	CASSAAEWANEKLFF	TGTGCCAGCAGCGCGGCGGAGTGGGCTAATGAAAAACTGTTTTTT
TRBV20-1	TRBJ1-2	.	.	CSATVVNYGYTF	TGCAGTGCTACCGTCGTGAACTATGGCTACACCTTC
TRBV27	TRBJ1-4	.	.	CASSIGGGKEKLFF	TGTGCCAGCAGCATTGGGGGGGGGAAGGAAAAACTGTTTTTT
TRBV29-1	TRBJ1-2	.	.	CSVEDQWASPYGYTF	TGCAGCGTTGAAGATCAGTGGGCAAGTCCCTATGGCTACACCTTC
TRBV7-8	TRBJ1-1	once	.	CASSLGGAVMNTEAFF	TGTGCCAGCAGCTTAGGAGGGGCAGTCATGAACACTGAAGCTTTCTTT
TRBV20-1	TRBJ2-2	.	.	CSAYEVGHGAGELFF	TGCAGTGCCTACGAGGTGGGACATGGAGCCGGGGAGCTGTTTTTT
TRBV5-1	TRBJ2-7	.	TRBD2	CASSLIAGDYEQYF	TGCGCCAGCAGCTTGATAGCGGGAGACTACGAGCAGTACTTC
TRBV2	TRBJ2-7	.	.	CASSGKGGYEQYF	TGTGCCAGCAGTGGTAAGGGCGGGTACGAGCAGTACTTC
TRBV12-3/TRBV12-4	TRBJ2-7	.	.	CASTWGSEFYEQYF	TGTGCCAGCACCTGGGGCAGCGAGTTCTACGAGCAGTACTTC
TRBV9	TRBJ2-1	.	.	CASSGRSEQFF	TGTGCCAGCAGCGGGCGGAGTGAGCAGTTCTTC
TRBV27	TRBJ2-7	few	TRBD1	CASSLGTGPYEQYF	TGCGCCAGCAGCTTGGGGACAGGGCCCTACGAGCAGTACTTC
TRBV6-5	TRBJ2-4	.	TRBD1	CASNSGQGAVGDIQYF	TGTGCCAGCAATTCGGGACAGGGGGCGGTTGGGGACATTCAGTACTTC
TRBV3-1	TRBJ1-2	.	TRBD1	CASSPGQGQRYTF	TGTGCCAGCAGCCCGGGACAGGGACAACGCTACACCTTC
TRBV29-1	TRBJ1-1	.	TRBD1	CSVSGTGENTEAFF	TGCAGCGTTTCCGGGACAGGGGAGAACACTGAAGCTTTCTTT
TRBV12-3/TRBV12-4	TRBJ2-7	.	.	CASSYLGSYEQYF	TGTGCCAGCAGTTATCTGGGTTCGTACGAGCAGTACTTC
TRBV2	TRBJ2-7	once	TRBD1	CASSPPTGDEQYF	TGTGCCAGCAGTCCTCCGACAGGGGACGAGCAGTACTTC
TRBV24-1	TRBJ1-2	once	.	CATSDSGDPNYGYTF	TGTGCCACCAGTGATTCCGGCGACCCGAACTATGGCTACACCTTC
TRBV29-1	TRBJ2-1	once	TRBD2	CGLLGGLAGVRYNEQFF	TGCGGACTTCTCGGGGGACTAGCGGGAGTTCGCTACAATGAGCAGTTCTTC
TRBV5-1	TRBJ2-3	.	TRBD2	CASSFFGTSGTKLADTQYF	TGCGCCAGCAGCTTCTTCGGGACTAGCGGGACTAAGTTGGCAGATACGCAGTATTTT
TRBV30	TRBJ1-1	.	.	CASSGSEAENTEAFF	TGTGCCTCTTCGGGGTCTGAGGCAGAGAACACTGAAGCTTTCTTT